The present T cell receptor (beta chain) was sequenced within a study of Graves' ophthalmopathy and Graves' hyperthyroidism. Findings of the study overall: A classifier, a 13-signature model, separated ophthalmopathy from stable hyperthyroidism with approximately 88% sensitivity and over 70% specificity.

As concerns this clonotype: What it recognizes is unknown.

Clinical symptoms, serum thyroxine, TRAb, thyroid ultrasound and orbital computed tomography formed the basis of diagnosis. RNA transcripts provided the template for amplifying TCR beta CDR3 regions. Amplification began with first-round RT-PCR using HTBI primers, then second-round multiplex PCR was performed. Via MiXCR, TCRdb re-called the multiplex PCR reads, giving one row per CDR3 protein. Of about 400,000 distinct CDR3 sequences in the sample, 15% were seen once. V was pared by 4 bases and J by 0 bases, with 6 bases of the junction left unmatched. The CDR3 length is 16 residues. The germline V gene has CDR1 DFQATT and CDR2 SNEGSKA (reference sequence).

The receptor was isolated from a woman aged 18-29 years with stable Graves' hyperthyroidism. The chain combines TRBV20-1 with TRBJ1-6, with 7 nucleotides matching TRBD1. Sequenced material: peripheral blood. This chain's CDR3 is CSATDRRSSYNSPLHF. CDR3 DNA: TGCAGTGCTACGGACAGGAGATCCTCCTATAATTCACCCCTCCACTTT.